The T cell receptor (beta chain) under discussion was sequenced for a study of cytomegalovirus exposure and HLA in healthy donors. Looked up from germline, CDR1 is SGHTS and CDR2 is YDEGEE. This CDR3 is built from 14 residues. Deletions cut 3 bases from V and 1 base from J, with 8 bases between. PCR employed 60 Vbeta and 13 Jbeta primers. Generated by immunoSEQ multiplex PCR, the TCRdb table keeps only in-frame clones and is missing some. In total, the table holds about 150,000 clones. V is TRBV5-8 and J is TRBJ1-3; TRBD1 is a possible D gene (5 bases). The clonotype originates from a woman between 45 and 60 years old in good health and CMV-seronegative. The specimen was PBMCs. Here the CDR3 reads CASSWGLSGNTIYF. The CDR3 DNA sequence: TGTGCCAGCAGCTGGGGACTTTCTGGAAACACCATATATTTT. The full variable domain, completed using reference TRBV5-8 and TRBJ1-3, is EAGVTQSPTHLIKTRGQQATLRCSPISGHTSVYWYQQALGLGLQFLLWYDEGEERNRGNFPPRFSGRQFPNYSSELNVNALELEDSALYLCASSWGLSGNTIYFGEGSWLTVV.